These T cell receptor beta chains were read from a single sample in a study of cytomegalovirus exposure and HLA in healthy donors. Assay used: immunoSEQ multiplex PCR; TCRdb lists only in-frame clones, some missing. The table includes about 93,000 clones, over 60% detected once. The sequenced sample consisted of PBMCs. These TCRs come from a boy younger than 18 in good health and CMV-seropositive. The CDR3 runs from the conserved cysteine through the conserved F or W.

V,CDR3
TRBV7-9,CASSPWAGGGLYTEAFF
TRBV9,CASSSGGRRDTQYF
TRBV6-1,CASESETLRGYTF
TRBV4-3,CASSQGMAGGDQPQHF
TRBV28,CASSSPLKSSYNSPLHF
TRBV20-1,CSAELDTQYF
TRBV7-9,CASSFEPLAGESDTQYF
TRBV4-1,CASSQELGSDRGRLYGYTF
TRBV10-3,CAISESHGVLGYTF
TRBV7-8,CASSLMGRGSGVYNEQFF
TRBV6-6,CASRQGEHGYTF
TRBV29-1,CSVDPLSNTEAFF
TRBV5-1,CASSSLTSGETQYF
TRBV19,CASSMPSGRDPEQFF
TRBV5-1,CASNLDGTGTGELFF
TRBV30,CAWNFQYINTDTQYF
TRBV7-8,CASSLVFGGYEQYF
TRBV27,CASSPRGRNQPQNF
TRBV7-3,CASSLGTNTGELFF
TRBV27,CASSVRDFGNSPLNF
TRBV5-4,CASSLALRSYNSPLHF
TRBV7-8,CASSPMGSGSYEQYF
TRBV4-1,CASSQEGGEDTQYF
TRBV7-9,CASSFGTKYEQYF
TRBV27,CASSTRNRGAAFF
TRBV7-9,CASRISSGGPRDTQYF